Here is one TCR beta chain with its context. Antigen unknown. The data stem from a study of memory CD4+ T cells and cytomegalovirus serostatus. Whole-study findings and limits: Of 150 to 200 reported CMV TCRbeta sequences, some 70 were found in memory CD4+ repertoires.

The germline V gene has CDR1 SGHTA and CDR2 FQGNSA. The CDR3 has 15 residues. V was cut by 4 bases and J by 4 bases, with 14 bases left in between. TCRdb's table, derived via immunoSEQ multiplex PCR, lists solely in-frame clones and lacks some. The profile shows 85,000 to 100,000 clones, 80% of them singletons. Single viable CD3+CD4+CD8-CD45RO+ cells were sorted as the memory CD4+ T cells. Serostatus was set by detecting CMV pp150, pp28, p38, p52 IgG. The sequenced material came from memory CD4+ T cells from blood. J is TRBJ1-5 and V is TRBV7-2; possibly TRBD1 for D (6 bases). This TCR was recovered from an adult in good health and CMV-seropositive. CDR3 sequence reads: CASSSHQGNNQPQHF. The CDR3 region has the DNA TGTGCCAGCAGCTCCCACCAGGGGAATAATCAGCCCCAGCATTTT. The entire variable domain, with the rest obtained from reference TRBV7-2 and TRBJ1-5, is as follows: GAGVSQSPSNKVTEKGKDVELRCDPISGHTALYWYRQSLGQGLEFLIYFQGNSAPDKSGLPSDRFSAERTGGSVSTLTIQRTQQEDSAVYLCASSSHQGNNQPQHFGDGTRLSIL.